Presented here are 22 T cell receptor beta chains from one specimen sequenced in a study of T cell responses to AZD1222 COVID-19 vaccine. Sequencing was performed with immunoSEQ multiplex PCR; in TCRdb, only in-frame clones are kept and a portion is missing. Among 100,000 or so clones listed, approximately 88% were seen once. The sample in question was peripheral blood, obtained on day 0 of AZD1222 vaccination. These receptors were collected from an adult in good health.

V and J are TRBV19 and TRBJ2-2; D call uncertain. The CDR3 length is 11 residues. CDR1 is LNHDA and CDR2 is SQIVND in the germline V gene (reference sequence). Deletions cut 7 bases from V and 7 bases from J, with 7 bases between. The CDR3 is CASTPGGELFF. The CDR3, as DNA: TGTGCCAGTACTCCCGGCGGGGAGCTGTTTTTT. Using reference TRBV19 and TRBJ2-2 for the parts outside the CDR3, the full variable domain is DGGITQSPKYLFRKEGQNVTLSCEQNLNHDAMYWYRQDPGQGLRLIYYSQIVNDFQKGDIAEGYSVSREKKESFPLTVTSAQKNPTAFYLCASTPGGELFFGEGSRLTVL.

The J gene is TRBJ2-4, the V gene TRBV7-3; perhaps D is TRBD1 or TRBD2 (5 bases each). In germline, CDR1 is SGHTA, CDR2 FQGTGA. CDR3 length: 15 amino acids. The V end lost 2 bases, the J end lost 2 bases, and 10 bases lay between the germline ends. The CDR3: CASSLYGGPKNIQYF. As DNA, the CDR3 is TGTGCCAGCAGCTTATATGGGGGACCCAAAAACATTCAGTACTTC.

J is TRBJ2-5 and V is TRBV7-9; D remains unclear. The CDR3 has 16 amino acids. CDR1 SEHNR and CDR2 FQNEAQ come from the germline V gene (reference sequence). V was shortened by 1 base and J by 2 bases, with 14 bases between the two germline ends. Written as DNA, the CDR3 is TGTGCCAGCAGCTTAGTTTCGGGTCTGGGACAAGAGACCCAGTACTTC. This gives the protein CASSLVSGLGQETQYF.

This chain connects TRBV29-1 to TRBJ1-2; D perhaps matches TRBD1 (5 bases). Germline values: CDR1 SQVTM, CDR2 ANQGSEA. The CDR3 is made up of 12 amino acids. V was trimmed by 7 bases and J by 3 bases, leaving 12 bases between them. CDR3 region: CSGGRDDYGYTF. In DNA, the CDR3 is TGCAGCGGGGGCAGGGATGACTATGGCTACACCTTC. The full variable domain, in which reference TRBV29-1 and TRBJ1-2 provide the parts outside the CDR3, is SAVISQKPSRDICQRGTSLTIQCQVDSQVTMMFWYRQQPGQSLTLIATANQGSEATYESGFVIDKFPISRPNLTFSTLTVSNMSPEDSSIYLCSGGRDDYGYTFGSGTRLTVV.

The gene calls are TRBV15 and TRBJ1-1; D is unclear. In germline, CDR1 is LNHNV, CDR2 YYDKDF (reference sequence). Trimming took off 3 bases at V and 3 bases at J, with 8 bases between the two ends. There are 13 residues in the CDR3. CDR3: CATSSQPDTEAFF. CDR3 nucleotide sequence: TGTGCCACCAGCAGCCAACCTGACACTGAAGCTTTCTTT.

CDR3 residues: CASSLRGSYNEQFF. The CDR3 nucleotides are TGTGCCAGCAGTCTCAGGGGGTCCTACAATGAGCAGTTCTTC. V and J are TRBV27 and TRBJ2-1; 7 bases agree with TRBD1. The V gene end was trimmed by 5 bases and the J gene end by 1 base; junction bases not matched to a gene: 2. The CDR3 runs to 14 residues. The germline gives CDR1 MNHEY, CDR2 SMNVEV (reference sequence).

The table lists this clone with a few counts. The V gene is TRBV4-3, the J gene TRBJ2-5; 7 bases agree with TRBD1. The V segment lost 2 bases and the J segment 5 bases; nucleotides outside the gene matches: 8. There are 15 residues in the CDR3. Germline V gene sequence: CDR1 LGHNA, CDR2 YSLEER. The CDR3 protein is CASSQTTGKGETQYF. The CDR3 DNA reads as TGCGCCAGCAGCCAAACGACAGGGAAAGGGGAGACCCAGTACTTC.

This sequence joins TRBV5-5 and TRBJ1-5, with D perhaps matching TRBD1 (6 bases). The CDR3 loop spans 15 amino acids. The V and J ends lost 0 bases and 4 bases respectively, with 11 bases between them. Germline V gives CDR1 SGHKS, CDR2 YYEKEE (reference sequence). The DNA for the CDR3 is TGTGCCAGCAGCTTGGCCGGGCAGGGGAATCAGCCCCAGCATTTT. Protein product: CASSLAGQGNQPQHF.

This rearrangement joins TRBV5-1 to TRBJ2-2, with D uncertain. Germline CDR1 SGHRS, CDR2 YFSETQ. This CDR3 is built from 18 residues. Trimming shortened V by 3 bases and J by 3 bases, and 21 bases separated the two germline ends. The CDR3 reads CASSSPQTSVFDTGELFF. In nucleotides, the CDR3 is TGCGCCAGCAGCTCGCCCCAAACCAGCGTATTTGACACCGGGGAGCTGTTTTTT.

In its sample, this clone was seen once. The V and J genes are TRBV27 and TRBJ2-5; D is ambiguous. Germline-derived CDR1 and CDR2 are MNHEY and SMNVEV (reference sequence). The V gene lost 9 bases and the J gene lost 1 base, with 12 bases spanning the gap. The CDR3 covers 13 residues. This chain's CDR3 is CASARRPQETQYF. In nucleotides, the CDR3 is TGTGCCAGTGCTAGACGGCCCCAAGAGACCCAGTACTTC.

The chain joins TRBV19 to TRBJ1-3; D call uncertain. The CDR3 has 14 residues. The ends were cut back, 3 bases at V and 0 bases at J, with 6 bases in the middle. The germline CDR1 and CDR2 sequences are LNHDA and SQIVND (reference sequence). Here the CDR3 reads CASSISDSGNTIYF. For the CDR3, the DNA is TGTGCCAGTAGTATCAGTGACTCTGGAAACACCATATATTTT. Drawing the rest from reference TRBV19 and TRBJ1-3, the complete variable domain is DGGITQSPKYLFRKEGQNVTLSCEQNLNHDAMYWYRQDPGQGLRLIYYSQIVNDFQKGDIAEGYSVSREKKESFPLTVTSAQKNPTAFYLCASSISDSGNTIYFGEGSWLTVV.

CDR3 DNA: TGCGCCAGCAGCTTGGACCCCGGACTAGCGGGGGGCGGGGAGACCCAGTACTTC. Protein: CASSLDPGLAGGGETQYF. V gene TRBV5-1 combines with J gene TRBJ2-5, with 14 bases fitting TRBD2. From germline, CDR1 is SGHRS and CDR2 YFSETQ. The CDR3 totals 18 residues. The V gene end was trimmed by 0 bases and the J gene end by 5 bases; junction bases not matched to a gene: 9.

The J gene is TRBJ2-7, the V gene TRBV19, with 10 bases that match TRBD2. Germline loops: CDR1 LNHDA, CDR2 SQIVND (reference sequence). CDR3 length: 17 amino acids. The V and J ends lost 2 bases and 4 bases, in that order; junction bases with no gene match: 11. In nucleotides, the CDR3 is TGTGCCAGTAGTATAAGCCCCTGGCTAGCGGGAGAATACGAGCAGTACTTC. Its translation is CASSISPWLAGEYEQYF.

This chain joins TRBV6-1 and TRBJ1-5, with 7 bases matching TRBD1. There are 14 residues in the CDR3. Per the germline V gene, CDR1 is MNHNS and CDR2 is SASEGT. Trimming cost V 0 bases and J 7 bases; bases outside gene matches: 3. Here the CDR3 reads CASSEAHRGQPQHF. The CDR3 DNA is TGTGCCAGCAGTGAAGCGCACAGGGGACAGCCCCAGCATTTT.

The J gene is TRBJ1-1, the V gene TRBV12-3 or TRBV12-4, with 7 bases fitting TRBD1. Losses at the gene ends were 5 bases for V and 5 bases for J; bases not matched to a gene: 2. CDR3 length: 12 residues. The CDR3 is CASSTGDTEAFF. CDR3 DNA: TGTGCCAGCAGTACAGGGGATACTGAAGCTTTCTTT.

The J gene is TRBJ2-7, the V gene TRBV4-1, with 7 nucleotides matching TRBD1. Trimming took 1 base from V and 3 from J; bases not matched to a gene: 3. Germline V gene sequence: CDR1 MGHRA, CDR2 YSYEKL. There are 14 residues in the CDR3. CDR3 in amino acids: CASSQGQGFYEQYF. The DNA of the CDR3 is TGCGCCAGCAGCCAAGGACAGGGTTTCTACGAGCAGTACTTC.

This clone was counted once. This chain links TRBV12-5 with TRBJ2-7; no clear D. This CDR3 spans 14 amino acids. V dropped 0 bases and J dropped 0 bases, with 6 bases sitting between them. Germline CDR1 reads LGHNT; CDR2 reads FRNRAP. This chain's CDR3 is CASGLVLGSYEQYF. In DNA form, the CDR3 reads TGTGCTAGTGGTTTGGTATTAGGCTCCTACGAGCAGTACTTC.

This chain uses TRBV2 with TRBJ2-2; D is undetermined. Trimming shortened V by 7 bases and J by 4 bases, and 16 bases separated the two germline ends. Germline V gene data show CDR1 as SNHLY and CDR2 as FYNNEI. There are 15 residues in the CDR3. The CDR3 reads CASNPDLLSTGELFF. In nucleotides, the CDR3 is TGTGCCAGCAATCCTGACTTGTTGAGCACCGGGGAGCTGTTTTTT.

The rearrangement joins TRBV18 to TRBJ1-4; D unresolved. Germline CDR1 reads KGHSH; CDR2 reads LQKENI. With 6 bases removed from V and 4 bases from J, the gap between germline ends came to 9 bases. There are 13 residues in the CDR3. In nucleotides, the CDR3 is TGTGCCAGCTCCGCGGACGTTAATGAAAAACTGTTTTTT. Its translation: CASSADVNEKLFF.

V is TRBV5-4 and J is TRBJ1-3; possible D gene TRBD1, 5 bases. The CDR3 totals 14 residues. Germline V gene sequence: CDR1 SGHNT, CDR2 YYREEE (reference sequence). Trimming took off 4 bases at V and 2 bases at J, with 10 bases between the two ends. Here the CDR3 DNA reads TGTGCCAGCAGCCCCGGGACCCCTGGAAACACCATATATTTT. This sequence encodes CASSPGTPGNTIYF.

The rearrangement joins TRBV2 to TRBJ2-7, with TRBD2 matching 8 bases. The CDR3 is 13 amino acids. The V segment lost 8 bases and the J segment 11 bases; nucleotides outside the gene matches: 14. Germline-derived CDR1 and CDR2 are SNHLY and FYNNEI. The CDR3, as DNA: TGTGCCAGCGCGGCGGGGGGAACAAGAATGGAGTACTTC. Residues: CASAAGGTRMEYF.

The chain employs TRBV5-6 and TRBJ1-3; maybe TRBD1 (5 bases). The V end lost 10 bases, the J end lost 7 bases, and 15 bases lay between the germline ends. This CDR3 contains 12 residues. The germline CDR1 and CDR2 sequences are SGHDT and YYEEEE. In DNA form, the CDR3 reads TGTGCCCGAGAGTCGGGGGATAACACCATATATTTT. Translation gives CARESGDNTIYF.